These 21 T cell receptor beta chains were all obtained from the same sample, sequenced in a study of blood T cell repertoires in COVID-19. Sequencing was performed with immunoSEQ multiplex PCR; in TCRdb, only in-frame clones are kept and a portion is missing. The sample contains about 210,000 clones, approximately 86% of which appear only once. Sequencing was performed on PBMCs or T cells enriched from blood (not recorded which). These receptors came from a woman between 40 and 50 years old with acute COVID-19.

This clone was seen only once. The chain joins TRBV27 to TRBJ1-6; 8 nucleotides line up with TRBD1. Losses at the gene ends were 2 bases for V and 6 bases for J; bases not matched to a gene: 9. Per the germline V gene, CDR1 is MNHEY and CDR2 is SMNVEV (reference sequence). The CDR3 is 17 amino acids. The DNA for the CDR3 is TGTGCCAGCAGTTTAGGGCTGCAGGGGGCGTCTAATTCACCCCTCCACTTT. The encoded protein is CASSLGLQGASNSPLHF.

The rearrangement links TRBV7-3 to TRBJ2-1; D possibly corresponds to TRBD2 (6 bases). The germline CDR1 and CDR2 sequences are SGHTA and FQGTGA. The V end was cut by 1 base, the J end by 5 bases, with 15 bases between. The CDR3 extends over 16 amino acids. The DNA of the CDR3 is TGTGCCAGCAGCTTAATGGGGGGAGTTATCGACAATGAGCAGTTCTTC. Translation: CASSLMGGVIDNEQFF.

The chain uses TRBV27 and TRBJ2-5; 8 bases agree with TRBD2. The CDR3 contains 15 residues. The V gene's germline CDR1 is MNHEY and CDR2 SMNVEV (reference sequence). The junction had 9 bases not matched to a gene; V was cut back by 3 bases and J by 6 bases. The CDR3 sequence: CASSLSGSLGKTQYF. CDR3 nucleotide sequence: TGTGCCAGCAGTTTGAGCGGGAGTCTTGGGAAGACCCAGTACTTC.

The chain couples TRBV12-3 or TRBV12-4 to TRBJ2-1; 9 bases map to TRBD1. V was clipped by 8 bases and J by 7 bases; unmatched bases: 6. The CDR3 runs 13 residues. CDR3 bases: TGTGCCAGCGGACAGGGGCCAACGAATGAGCAGTTCTTC. Amino acid sequence: CASGQGPTNEQFF.

The chain recombines TRBV4-3 with TRBJ1-4, with 10 positions matching TRBD1. The CDR3 extends over 18 amino acids. The trim removed 0 bases at V and 7 bases at J, leaving 11 bases unmatched. Germline assignment: CDR1 LGHNA and CDR2 YSLEER. CDR3 residues: CASSQDLRDRGVGEKLFF. The CDR3 region has the DNA TGCGCCAGCAGCCAAGACCTCCGGGACAGGGGAGTAGGTGAAAAACTGTTTTTT.

Here the CDR3 DNA reads TGCAGCGTCTCATCGACAGGGTCCTACAATGAGCAGTTCTTC. Translated, it gives CSVSSTGSYNEQFF. The chain uses TRBV29-1 and TRBJ2-1; 7 bases are a match to TRBD1. CDR3 length: 14 amino acids. The V and J ends lost 6 bases and 1 base, in that order; junction bases with no gene match: 6. The V gene's germline CDR1 is SQVTM and CDR2 ANQGSEA.

The chain couples TRBV29-1 to TRBJ2-7, with D possibly matching TRBD1 (6 bases). The germline gives CDR1 SQVTM, CDR2 ANQGSEA. This CDR3 spans 12 amino acids. V lost 7 bases to trimming and J lost 5 bases, with 15 bases between them. The CDR3 nucleotides read TGCAGCGCCTACAGGGCCGGGAACGAGCAGTACTTC. Its protein product is CSAYRAGNEQYF.

V and J are TRBV28 and TRBJ2-7; perhaps TRBD1 as D (6 bases). The germline V and J ends were trimmed by 8 bases and 2 bases, with 16 bases remaining between them. Germline-derived CDR1 and CDR2 are MDHEN and SYDVKM. The CDR3 is made up of 14 amino acids. This CDR3 is CASLAGNRAYEQYF. The CDR3 bases are TGTGCCAGCCTGGCCGGGAACAGGGCCTACGAGCAGTACTTC. Based on the CDR3 plus reference TRBV28 and TRBJ2-7, the full variable domain is DVKVTQSSRYLVKRTGEKVFLECVQDMDHENMFWYRQDPGLGLRLIYFSYDVKMKEKGDIPEGYSVSREKKERFSLILESASTNQTSMYLCASLAGNRAYEQYFGPGTRLTVT.

This sequence joins TRBV6-2 or TRBV6-3 and TRBJ1-5; 7 nucleotides align to TRBD1. The CDR3 sequence is 17 residues long. Germline V gene lookup returns CDR1 MNHEY and CDR2 SVGEGT. V dropped 3 bases and J dropped 0; count of bases not matched to a gene: 8. CDR3 in amino acids: CASSYETGPYSNQPQHF. DNA for the CDR3: TGTGCCAGCAGTTATGAGACAGGGCCTTATAGCAATCAGCCCCAGCATTTT.

The chain carries TRBV28 and TRBJ1-5; TRBD1 agrees at 9 bases. Unmatched junction bases numbered 16, after V lost 6 bases and J lost 4 bases. This CDR3 is built from 18 residues. Germline loops: CDR1 MDHEN, CDR2 SYDVKM. The CDR3 DNA reads TGTGCCAGCAGCTATCTGAGGAGCACAGGGGGCAGGAATCAGCCCCAGCATTTT. The encoded protein is CASSYLRSTGGRNQPQHF.

V is TRBV7-9 and J is TRBJ2-5; perhaps TRBD2 as D (5 bases). Deletions cut 5 bases from V and 1 base from J, with 11 bases between. Germline lookup yields CDR1 SEHNR and CDR2 FQNEAQ (reference sequence). This CDR3 region has 14 residues. DNA of the CDR3: TGTGCCAGCAGCCCCCTCGGACTCCAAGAGACCCAGTACTTC. This encodes CASSPLGLQETQYF.

V is TRBV9 and J is TRBJ1-6; possibly TRBD1 for D (6 bases). The CDR3 extends over 15 amino acids. Germline V gives CDR1 SGDLS, CDR2 YYNGEE. Trimming removed 3 bases from V and 7 bases from J, with 14 bases in between. The CDR3 here is CASSGAGTQNSPLHF. The CDR3 region has the DNA TGTGCCAGCAGCGGAGCCGGGACACAGAATTCACCCCTCCACTTT.

The V call is TRBV2, the J call TRBJ2-7; D perhaps matches TRBD2 (7 bases). V lost 5 bases, J lost 0 bases, and 17 bases lay in between. Germline V gene sequence: CDR1 SNHLY, CDR2 FYNNEI. The CDR3 is made up of 16 amino acids. The CDR3 protein is CASSRGGTMSSYEQYF. The CDR3 DNA reads as TGTGCCAGCAGTAGGGGGGGCACCATGAGCTCCTACGAGCAGTACTTC.

The chain employs TRBV7-2 and TRBJ2-4; D might be TRBD1 (6 bases). The V gene lost 5 bases and the J gene lost 1 base, with 6 bases spanning the gap. The CDR3 contains 13 residues. Germline V gene sequence: CDR1 SGHTA, CDR2 FQGNSA. The chain's CDR3 is CASSQGAKNIQYF. The CDR3 DNA follows: TGTGCCAGCAGCCAGGGGGCCAAAAACATTCAGTACTTC.

This rearrangement joins TRBV28 to TRBJ2-7; 9 bases match TRBD1. The CDR3 extends over 14 amino acids. With V trimmed by 4 bases and J by 6 bases, 7 bases remained unmatched. Germline assignment: CDR1 MDHEN and CDR2 SYDVKM. CDR3 protein: CASSSTGGGGEQYF. In DNA, the CDR3 is TGTGCCAGCAGTTCGACAGGGGGAGGGGGCGAGCAGTACTTC.

The rearrangement joins TRBV5-1 to TRBJ1-5; 8 bases are shared with TRBD1. The CDR3 is 14 residues long. Per germline, CDR1 SGHRS and CDR2 YFSETQ. With 5 bases clipped from V and 1 base from J, the junction kept 2 bases outside the gene matches. In nucleotides, the CDR3 is TGCGCCAGCAGTACAGGGGGAAGCAATCAGCCCCAGCATTTT. Protein product: CASSTGGSNQPQHF.

This rearrangement joins TRBV19 to TRBJ1-2, with TRBD1 matching 7 bases. The V gene end was trimmed by 5 bases and the J gene end by 4 bases; junction bases not matched to a gene: 4. CDR3 length equals 13 residues. Looked up from germline, CDR1 is LNHDA and CDR2 is SQIVND (reference sequence). DNA for the CDR3: TGTGCCAGTAGTGCCAGGACAGGCTATGGCTACACCTTC. Its translation is CASSARTGYGYTF.

This chain joins TRBV14 and TRBJ2-2; TRBD1 aligns across 7 bases. The germline CDR1 and CDR2 sequences are SGHDN and FVKESK. V lost 5 bases, J lost 6 bases, and 12 bases stayed unmatched. The CDR3 runs 16 residues. The CDR3 sequence: CASSERTGYLSGELFF. CDR3 nucleotides: TGTGCCAGCAGCGAGAGGACAGGATACCTTTCCGGGGAGCTGTTTTTT.

This clone has only one observation. The CDR3 nucleotides read TGTGCCAGCAGCTTTCCAGGGGGCGCAGCGGATACGCAGTATTTT. It translates to CASSFPGGAADTQYF. The V gene is TRBV11-1, the J gene TRBJ2-3, with 8 bases fitting TRBD1. CDR1 is SGHAT, CDR2 FQDESV, per germline (reference sequence). The CDR3 has 15 residues. The J segment lost 6 bases and the V segment lost 3 bases, leaving 8 bases of the junction unmatched.

This sequence joins TRBV3-1 (or the pseudogene TRBV3-2) and TRBJ2-3; 7 nucleotides agree with TRBD2. Germline values: CDR1 LGHDT, CDR2 YNNKEL (reference sequence). The CDR3 consists of 16 residues. Germline trimming cut 2 bases from V and 6 bases from J; bases unmatched to any gene: 11. The CDR3 region is CASSQTPGTTLDTQYF. The CDR3 DNA reads as TGTGCCAGCAGCCAAACCCCCGGGACTACACTCGATACGCAGTATTTT.

This rearrangement joins TRBV3-1 (or the pseudogene TRBV3-2) to TRBJ2-2; 10 positions agree with TRBD2. The CDR3 is 22 residues long. Germline assignment: CDR1 LGHDT and CDR2 YNNKEL (reference sequence). After removal of 0 bases from V and 7 bases from J, the junction contained 23 bases not matched to a gene. The CDR3 is CASSQDNPPTGQLAGAVGELFF. The CDR3 DNA reads as TGTGCCAGCAGCCAAGATAATCCCCCAACAGGTCAGCTAGCGGGAGCGGTCGGGGAGCTGTTTTTT.